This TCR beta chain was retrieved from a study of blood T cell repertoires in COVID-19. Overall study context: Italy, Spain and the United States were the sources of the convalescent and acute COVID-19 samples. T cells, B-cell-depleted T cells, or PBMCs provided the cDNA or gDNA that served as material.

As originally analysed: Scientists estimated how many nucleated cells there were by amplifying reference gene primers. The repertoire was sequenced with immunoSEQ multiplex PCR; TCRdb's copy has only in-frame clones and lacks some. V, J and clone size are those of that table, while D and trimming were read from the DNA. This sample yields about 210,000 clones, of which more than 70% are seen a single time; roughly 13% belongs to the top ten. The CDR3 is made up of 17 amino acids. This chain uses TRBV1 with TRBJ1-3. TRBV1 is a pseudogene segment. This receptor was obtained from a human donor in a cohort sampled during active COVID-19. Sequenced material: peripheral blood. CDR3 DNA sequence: TGCACCAGCAGCCAAGATCCGGGGAATAACTCTGGAAACACCATATATTTT. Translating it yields CTSSQDPGNNSGNTIYF.